This entry features one T cell receptor beta chain sequence. This entry comes from a study of blood T cell repertoires in COVID-19. Study summary: COVID-19 samples collected from the United States, Italy and Spain covered acute and convalescent phases. Nucleic acid was either cDNA or gDNA, and it came from T cells, B-cell-depleted T cells, or PBMCs.

In the original workflow: Estimation of nucleated cell counts was performed using reference gene primer amplification. The data were produced by immunoSEQ multiplex PCR, yet TCRdb's version contains in-frame clones alone and is incomplete. D and trimming come from the DNA, and the V and J calls and clone size come from that table. The sample lists fewer than 350,000 clones, about 86% occurring once. CDR3 length equals 16 residues. With 1 base removed from V and 2 bases from J, the gap between germline ends came to 14 bases. Germline V gene data show CDR1 as LGHDT and CDR2 as YNNKEL (reference sequence).

The receptor's source is a woman aged 30 to 39 who had recovered from COVID-19. This chain uses TRBV3-1 (or the pseudogene TRBV3-2) with TRBJ1-2, with a possible D match to TRBD1 (6 bases). The sequencing input was peripheral blood. The CDR3 is CASSQAYRQGNYGYTF. In DNA form, the CDR3 reads TGTGCCAGCAGCCAAGCTTACCGGCAGGGGAACTATGGCTACACCTTC.